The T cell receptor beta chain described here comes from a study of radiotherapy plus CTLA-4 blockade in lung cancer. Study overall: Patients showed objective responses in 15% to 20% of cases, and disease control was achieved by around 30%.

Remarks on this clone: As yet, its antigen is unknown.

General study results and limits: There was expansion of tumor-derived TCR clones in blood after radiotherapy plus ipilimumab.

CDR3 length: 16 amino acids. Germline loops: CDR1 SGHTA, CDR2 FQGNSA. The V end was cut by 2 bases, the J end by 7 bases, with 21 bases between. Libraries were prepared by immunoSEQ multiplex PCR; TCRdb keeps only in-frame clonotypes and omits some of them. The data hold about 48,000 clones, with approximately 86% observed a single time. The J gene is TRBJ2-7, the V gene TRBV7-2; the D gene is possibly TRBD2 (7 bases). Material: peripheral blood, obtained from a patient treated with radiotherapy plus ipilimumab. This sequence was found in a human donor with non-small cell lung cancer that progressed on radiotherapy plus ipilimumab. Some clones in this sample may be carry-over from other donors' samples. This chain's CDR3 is CASSLISRGGRVEQYF. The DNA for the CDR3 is TGTGCCAGCAGCTTAATCTCGAGGGGGGGAAGAGTGGAGCAGTACTTC. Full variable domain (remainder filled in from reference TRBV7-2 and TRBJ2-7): GAGVSQSPSNKVTEKGKDVELRCDPISGHTALYWYRQSLGQGLEFLIYFQGNSAPDKSGLPSDRFSAERTGGSVSTLTIQRTQQEDSAVYLCASSLISRGGRVEQYFGPGTRLTVT.